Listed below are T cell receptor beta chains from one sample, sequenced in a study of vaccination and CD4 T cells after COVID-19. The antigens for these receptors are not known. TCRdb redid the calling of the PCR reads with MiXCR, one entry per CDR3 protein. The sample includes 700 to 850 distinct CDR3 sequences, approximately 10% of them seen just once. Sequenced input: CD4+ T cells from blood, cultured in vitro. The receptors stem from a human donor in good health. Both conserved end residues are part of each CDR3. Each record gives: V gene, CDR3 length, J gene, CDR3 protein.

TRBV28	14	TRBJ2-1	CASRMYSPPDEQFF
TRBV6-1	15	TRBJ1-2	CASSEDGTGLRGYTF
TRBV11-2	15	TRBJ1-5	CASSRRTGGDQPQHF
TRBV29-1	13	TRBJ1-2	CSVARAGADGYTF
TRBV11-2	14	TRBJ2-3	CASSFRAGVDTQYF
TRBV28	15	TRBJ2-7	CASSHHRAGAGEQYF
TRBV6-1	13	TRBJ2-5	CASRTGGGETQYF
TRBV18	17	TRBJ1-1	CASSPTAPGQVNTEAFF
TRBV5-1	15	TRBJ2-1	CASSVFGQGAKEQFF
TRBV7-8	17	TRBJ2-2	CASSLAGGAANTGELFF
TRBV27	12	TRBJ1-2	CASSPSGDGYTF
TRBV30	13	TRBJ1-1	CAWQDRAGGEAFF
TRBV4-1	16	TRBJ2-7	CASSQGVGGLSYEQYF